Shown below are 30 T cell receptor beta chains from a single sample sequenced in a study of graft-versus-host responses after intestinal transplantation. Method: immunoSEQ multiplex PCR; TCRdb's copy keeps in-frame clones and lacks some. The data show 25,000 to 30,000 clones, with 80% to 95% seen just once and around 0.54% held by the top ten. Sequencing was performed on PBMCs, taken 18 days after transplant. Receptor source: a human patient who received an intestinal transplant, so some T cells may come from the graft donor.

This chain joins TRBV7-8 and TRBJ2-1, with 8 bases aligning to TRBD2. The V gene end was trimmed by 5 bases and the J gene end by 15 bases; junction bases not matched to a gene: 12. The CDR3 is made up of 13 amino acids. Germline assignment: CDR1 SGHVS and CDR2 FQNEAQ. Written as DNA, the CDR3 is TGTGCCAGCAGCCCCGGTCTAGTGCGGGGGGCGTTCTTC. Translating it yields CASSPGLVRGAFF.

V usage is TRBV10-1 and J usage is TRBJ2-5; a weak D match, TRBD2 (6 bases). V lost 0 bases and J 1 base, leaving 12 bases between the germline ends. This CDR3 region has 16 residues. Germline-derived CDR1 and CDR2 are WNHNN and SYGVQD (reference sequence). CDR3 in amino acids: CASSESPSETQETQYF. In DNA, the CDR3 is TGCGCCAGCAGTGAGTCGCCTAGCGAGACCCAAGAGACCCAGTACTTC.

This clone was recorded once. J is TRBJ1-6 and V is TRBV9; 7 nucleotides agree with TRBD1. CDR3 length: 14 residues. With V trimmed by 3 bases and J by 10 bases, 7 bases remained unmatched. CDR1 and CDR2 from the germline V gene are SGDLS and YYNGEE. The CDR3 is CASSARQGESPLHF. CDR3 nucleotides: TGTGCCAGCAGCGCCCGACAGGGTGAATCACCCCTCCACTTT.

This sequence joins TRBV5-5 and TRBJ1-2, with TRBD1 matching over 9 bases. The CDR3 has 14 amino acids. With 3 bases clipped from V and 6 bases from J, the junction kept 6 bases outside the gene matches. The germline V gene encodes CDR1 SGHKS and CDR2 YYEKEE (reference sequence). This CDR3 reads CASSSTGTGNGYTF. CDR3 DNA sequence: TGTGCCAGCAGCTCAACCGGGACAGGGAATGGCTACACCTTC.

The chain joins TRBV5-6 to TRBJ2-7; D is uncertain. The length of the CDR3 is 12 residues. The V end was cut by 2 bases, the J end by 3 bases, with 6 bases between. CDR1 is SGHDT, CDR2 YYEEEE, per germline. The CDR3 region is CASSLNGYEQYF. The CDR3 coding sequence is TGTGCCAGCAGCTTAAACGGCTACGAGCAGTACTTC.

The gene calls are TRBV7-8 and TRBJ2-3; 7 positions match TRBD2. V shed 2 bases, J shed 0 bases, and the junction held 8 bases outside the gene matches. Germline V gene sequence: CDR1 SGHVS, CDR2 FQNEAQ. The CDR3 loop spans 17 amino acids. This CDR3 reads CASSLFGGSPSTDTQYF. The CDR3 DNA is TGTGCCAGCAGCTTATTCGGGGGGTCCCCTAGCACAGATACGCAGTATTTT.

The CDR3 bases are TGTGCCAGCAGTCGACAGGGGAATAGCTATGGCTACACCTTC. Protein sequence: CASSRQGNSYGYTF. The chain uses TRBV6-1 and TRBJ1-2; 8 positions agree with TRBD1. V shed 5 bases, J shed 4 bases, and the junction held 6 bases outside the gene matches. The germline V gene encodes CDR1 MNHNS and CDR2 SASEGT. The CDR3 has 14 amino acids.

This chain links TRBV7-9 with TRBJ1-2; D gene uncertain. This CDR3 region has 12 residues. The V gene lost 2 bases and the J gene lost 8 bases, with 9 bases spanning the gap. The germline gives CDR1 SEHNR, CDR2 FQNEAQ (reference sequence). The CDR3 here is CASSLRPEGYTF. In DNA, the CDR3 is TGTGCCAGCAGCTTACGGCCAGAGGGCTACACCTTC.

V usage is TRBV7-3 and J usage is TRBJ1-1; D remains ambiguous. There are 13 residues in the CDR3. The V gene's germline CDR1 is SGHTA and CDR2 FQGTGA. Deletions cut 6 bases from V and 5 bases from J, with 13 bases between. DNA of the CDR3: TGTGCCAGCAGGAGCGTAGAGGGAACTGAAGCTTTCTTT. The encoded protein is CASRSVEGTEAFF.

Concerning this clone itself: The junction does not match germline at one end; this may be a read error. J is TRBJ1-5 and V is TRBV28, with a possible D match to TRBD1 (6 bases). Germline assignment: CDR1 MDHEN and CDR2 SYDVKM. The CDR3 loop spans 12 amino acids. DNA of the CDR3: TGTGCCAGCAGTTCAAAGGGACATTTTGTTAATTTT. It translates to CASSSKGHFVNF.

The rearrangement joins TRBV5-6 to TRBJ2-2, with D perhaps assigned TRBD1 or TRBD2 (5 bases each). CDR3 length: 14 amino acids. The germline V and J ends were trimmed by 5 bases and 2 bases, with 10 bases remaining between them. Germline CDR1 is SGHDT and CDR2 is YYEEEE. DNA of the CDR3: TGTGCCAGCAGTGTCGGGACCAACACCGGGGAGCTGTTTTTT. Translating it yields CASSVGTNTGELFF.

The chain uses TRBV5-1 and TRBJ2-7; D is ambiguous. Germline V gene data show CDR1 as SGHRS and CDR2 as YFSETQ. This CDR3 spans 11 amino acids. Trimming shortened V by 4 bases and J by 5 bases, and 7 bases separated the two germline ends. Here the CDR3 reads CASSMGNEQYF. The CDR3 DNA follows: TGCGCCAGCAGCATGGGCAACGAGCAGTACTTC.

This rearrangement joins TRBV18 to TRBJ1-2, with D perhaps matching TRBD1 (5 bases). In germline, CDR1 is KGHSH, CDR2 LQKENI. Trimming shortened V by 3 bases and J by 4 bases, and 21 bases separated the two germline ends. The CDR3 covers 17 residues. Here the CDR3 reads CASSPASGAQVVYGYTF. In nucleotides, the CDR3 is TGTGCCAGCTCACCGGCTAGCGGGGCCCAAGTCGTCTATGGCTACACCTTC. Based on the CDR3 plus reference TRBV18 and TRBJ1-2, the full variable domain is NAGVMQNPRHLVRRRGQEARLRCSPMKGHSHVYWYRQLPEEGLKFMVYLQKENIIDESGMPKERFSAEFPKEGPSILRIQQVVRGDSAAYFCASSPASGAQVVYGYTFGSGTRLTVV.

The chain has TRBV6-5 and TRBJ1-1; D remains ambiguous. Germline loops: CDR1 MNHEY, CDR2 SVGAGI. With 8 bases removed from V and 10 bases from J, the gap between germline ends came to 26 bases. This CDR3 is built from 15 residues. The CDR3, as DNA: TGTGCCAGCGGCCCAGTGGACGGTGGAATGGTCGGAGCTTTCTTT. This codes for CASGPVDGGMVGAFF.

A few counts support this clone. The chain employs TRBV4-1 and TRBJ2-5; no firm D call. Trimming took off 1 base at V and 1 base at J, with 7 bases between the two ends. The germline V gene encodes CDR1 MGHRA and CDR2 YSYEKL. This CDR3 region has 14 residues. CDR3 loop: CASSQVPGQETQYF. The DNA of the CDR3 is TGCGCCAGCAGCCAAGTCCCCGGCCAAGAGACCCAGTACTTC.

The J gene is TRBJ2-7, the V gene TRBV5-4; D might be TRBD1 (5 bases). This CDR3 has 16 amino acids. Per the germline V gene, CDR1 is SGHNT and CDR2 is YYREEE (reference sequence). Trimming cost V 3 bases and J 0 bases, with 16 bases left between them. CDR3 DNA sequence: TGTGCCAGCAGCTCACCAACAGGTTCAATCTCCTACGAGCAGTACTTC. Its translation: CASSSPTGSISYEQYF.

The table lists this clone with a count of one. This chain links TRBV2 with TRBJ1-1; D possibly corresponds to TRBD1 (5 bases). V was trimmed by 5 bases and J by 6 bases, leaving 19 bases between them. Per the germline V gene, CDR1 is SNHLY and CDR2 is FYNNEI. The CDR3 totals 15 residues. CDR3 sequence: CASSFPGLLSAEAFF. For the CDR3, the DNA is TGTGCCAGCAGTTTCCCGGGACTCTTAAGTGCTGAAGCTTTCTTT.

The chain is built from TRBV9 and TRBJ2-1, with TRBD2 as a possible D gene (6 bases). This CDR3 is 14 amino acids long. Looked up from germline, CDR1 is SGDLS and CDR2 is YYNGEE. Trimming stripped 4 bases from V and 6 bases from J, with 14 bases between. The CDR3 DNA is TGTGCCAGCAGCCCTTTCGGGAGTCTCAATGAGCAGTTCTTC. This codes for CASSPFGSLNEQFF.

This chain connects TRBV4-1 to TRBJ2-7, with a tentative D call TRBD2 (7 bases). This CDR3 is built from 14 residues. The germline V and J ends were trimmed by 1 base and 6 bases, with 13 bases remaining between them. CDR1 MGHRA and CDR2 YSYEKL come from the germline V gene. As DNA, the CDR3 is TGCGCCAGCAGCCAAGGAAGGGGGGGAGGCGAGCAGTACTTC. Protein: CASSQGRGGGEQYF.

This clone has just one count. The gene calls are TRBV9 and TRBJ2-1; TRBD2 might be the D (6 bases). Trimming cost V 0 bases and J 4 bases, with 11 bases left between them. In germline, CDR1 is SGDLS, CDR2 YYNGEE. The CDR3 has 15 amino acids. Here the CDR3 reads CASSVGGVLYNEQFF. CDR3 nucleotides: TGTGCCAGCAGCGTAGGCGGGGTATTGTACAATGAGCAGTTCTTC.

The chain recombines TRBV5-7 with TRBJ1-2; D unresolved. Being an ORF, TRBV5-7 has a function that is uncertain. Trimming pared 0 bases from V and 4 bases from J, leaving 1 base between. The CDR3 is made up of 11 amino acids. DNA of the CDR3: TGTGCCAGCAGCTTGGCCTATGGCTACACCTTC. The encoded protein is CASSLAYGYTF.

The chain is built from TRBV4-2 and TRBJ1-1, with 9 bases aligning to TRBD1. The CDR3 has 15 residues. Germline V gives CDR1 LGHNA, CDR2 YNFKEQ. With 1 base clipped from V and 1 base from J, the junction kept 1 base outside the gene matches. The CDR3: CASSQGDRENTEAFF. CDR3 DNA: TGTGCCAGCAGCCAAGGGGACAGGGAGAACACTGAAGCTTTCTTT.

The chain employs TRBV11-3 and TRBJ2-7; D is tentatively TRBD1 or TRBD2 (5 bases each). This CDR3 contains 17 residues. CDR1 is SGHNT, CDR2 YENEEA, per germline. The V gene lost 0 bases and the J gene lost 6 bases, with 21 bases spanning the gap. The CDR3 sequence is CASSLDALPGRRSEQYF. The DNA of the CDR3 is TGTGCCAGCAGCTTAGATGCCCTCCCGGGGCGTCGAAGCGAGCAGTACTTC.

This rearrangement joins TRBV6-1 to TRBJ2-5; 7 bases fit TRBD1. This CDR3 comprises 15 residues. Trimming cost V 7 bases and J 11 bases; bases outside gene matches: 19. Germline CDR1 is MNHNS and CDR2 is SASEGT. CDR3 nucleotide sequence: TGTGCCAGCAAAGCTAGGGGGCCCCTGGGCGGTGAGCAGTACTTC. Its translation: CASKARGPLGGEQYF.

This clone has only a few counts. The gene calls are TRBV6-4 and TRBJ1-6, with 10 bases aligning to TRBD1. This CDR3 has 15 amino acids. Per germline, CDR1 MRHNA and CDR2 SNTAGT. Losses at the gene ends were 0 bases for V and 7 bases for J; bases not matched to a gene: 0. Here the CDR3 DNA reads TGTGCCAGCAGTGACTCGACAGGGGGCAATTCACCCCTCCACTTT. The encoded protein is CASSDSTGGNSPLHF.

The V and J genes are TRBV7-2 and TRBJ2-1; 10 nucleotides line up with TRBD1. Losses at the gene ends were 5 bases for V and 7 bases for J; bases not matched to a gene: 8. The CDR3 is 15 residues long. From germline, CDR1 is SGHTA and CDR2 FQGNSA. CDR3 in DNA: TGTGCCAGCAGCGAAAGACAGGGGGCGGGAAATGAGCAGTTCTTC. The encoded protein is CASSERQGAGNEQFF.

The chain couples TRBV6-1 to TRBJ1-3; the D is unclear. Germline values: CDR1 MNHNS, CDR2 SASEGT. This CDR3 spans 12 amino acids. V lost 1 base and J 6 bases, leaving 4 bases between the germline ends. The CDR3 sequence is CASSEVLNTIYF. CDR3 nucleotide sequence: TGTGCCAGCAGTGAAGTCTTAAACACCATATATTTT.

The CDR3 loop reads CASSSTSTDTQYF. The DNA of the CDR3 is TGTGCCAGCAGCTCCACAAGCACAGATACGCAGTATTTT. The chain joins TRBV5-4 to TRBJ2-3; no definite D call. The CDR3 consists of 13 residues. The germline V and J ends were trimmed by 3 bases and 0 bases, with 5 bases remaining between them. Looked up from germline, CDR1 is SGHNT and CDR2 is YYREEE (reference sequence).

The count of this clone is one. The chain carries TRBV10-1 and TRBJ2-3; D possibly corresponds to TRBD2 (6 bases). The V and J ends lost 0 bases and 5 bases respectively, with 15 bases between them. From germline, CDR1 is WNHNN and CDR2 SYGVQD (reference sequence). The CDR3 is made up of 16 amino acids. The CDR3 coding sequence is TGCGCCAGCAGTGAGTCCACTAGCCGCCACAGAGATACGCAGTATTTT. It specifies CASSESTSRHRDTQYF.

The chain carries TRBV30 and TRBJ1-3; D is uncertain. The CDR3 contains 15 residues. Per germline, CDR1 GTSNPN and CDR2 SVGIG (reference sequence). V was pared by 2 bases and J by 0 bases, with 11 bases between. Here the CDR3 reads CAWSLSRSSGNTIYF. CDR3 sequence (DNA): TGTGCCTGGAGTTTATCTCGAAGCTCTGGAAACACCATATATTTT.